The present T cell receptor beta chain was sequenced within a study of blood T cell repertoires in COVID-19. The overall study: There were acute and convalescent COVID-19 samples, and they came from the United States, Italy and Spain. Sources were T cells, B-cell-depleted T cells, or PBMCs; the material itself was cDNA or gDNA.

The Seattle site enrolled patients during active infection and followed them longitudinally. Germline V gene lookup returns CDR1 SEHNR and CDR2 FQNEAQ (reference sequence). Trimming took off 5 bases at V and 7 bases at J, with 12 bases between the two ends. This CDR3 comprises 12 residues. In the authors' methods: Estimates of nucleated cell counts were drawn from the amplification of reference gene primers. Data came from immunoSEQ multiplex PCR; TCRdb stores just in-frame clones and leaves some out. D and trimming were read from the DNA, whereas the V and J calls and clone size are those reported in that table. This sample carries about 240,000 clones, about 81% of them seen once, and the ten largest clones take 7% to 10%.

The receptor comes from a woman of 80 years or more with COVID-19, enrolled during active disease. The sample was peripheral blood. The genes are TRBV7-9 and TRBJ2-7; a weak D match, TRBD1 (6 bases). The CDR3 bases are TGTGCCAGCAGCAGTGAAAGGGGGGAGCAGTACTTC. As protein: CASSSERGEQYF.